Listed below are T cell receptor beta chains from one sample, sequenced in a study of PD-L1 blockade in urothelial cancer. The assay was immunoSEQ multiplex PCR, and TCRdb's table has in-frame clones only and misses some. The sample records some 77,000 clones, around 90% being singletons. This specimen consisted of PBMCs, obtained around atezolizumab (anti-PD-L1) treatment. The receptors stem from a woman aged 70-85 years with urothelial cancer. CDR3s include the opening cysteine and the closing phenylalanine or tryptophan. Clone sizes are given selectively: once, few, many, or a class where the clone is expanded.

>-|TRBV9|TRBJ2-3
CASSVNDPTAGFSTDTQYF
>once|TRBV28|TRBJ2-3
CASSLPSSGIRTDTQYF
>-|TRBV5-1|TRBJ2-5
CASRDGTEETQYF
>-|TRBV6-7|TRBJ2-3
CACDNRLAGPSTDTQYF
>once|TRBV11-3|TRBJ2-1
CASSLGLAGVEQFF
>-|TRBV6-1|TRBJ2-3
CATRRDRATDTQYF
>-|TRBV18|TRBJ2-1
CASSPRTGSYNEQFF
>-|TRBV15|TRBJ1-5
CATSREGQGHQPQHF
>-|TRBV4-3|TRBJ2-3
CASSHLRGQGLDTQYF
>-|TRBV5-1|TRBJ2-7
CASSLEWGTASSYEQYF
>few|TRBV2|TRBJ2-1
CASSALGLAGGEELLNNYNEQFF
>-|TRBV5-1|TRBJ2-1
CASSLRLSRHEQFF
>-|TRBV29-1|TRBJ1-1
CSVGGTGGMNTEAFF
>-|TRBV12-5|TRBJ1-1
CASGLGGTGRKNTEAFF
>-|TRBV4-2|TRBJ2-3
CASSQGLAGDTQYF
>-|TRBV7-2|TRBJ2-5
CASSSLGGARFETQYF
>-|TRBV29-1|TRBJ2-7
CSVEDRVAYEQYF
>-|TRBV7-4|TRBJ2-7
CASSSPPSRAPYEQYF
>few|TRBV5-1|TRBJ1-3
CASSPETGIGNTIYF
>-|TRBV18|TRBJ1-1
CASSPRDIGLNTEAFF
>-|TRBV11-2|TRBJ2-7
CASSYSGSSYEQYF
>-|TRBV18|TRBJ2-7
CASSPNSASYEQYF
>few|TRBV19|TRBJ1-1
CASSIVGRVNTEAFF
>-|TRBV18|TRBJ1-5
CASSQGTAGGFRQPQHF